The next 22 T cell receptor beta chains were all read from a single sample in a study of T cell changes during pregnancy in multiple sclerosis. The repertoire was sequenced with immunoSEQ multiplex PCR; TCRdb's copy has only in-frame clones and lacks some. The table shows around 50,000 clones, with 85% to 95% occurring only once. Sample: CD8+ T cells from peripheral blood mononuclear cells, taken in the first trimester of pregnancy. These receptors came from a female donor with multiple sclerosis, enrolled in a pregnancy study.

The chain carries TRBV9 and TRBJ1-2, with TRBD1 identical over 8 bases. The V and J ends lost 6 bases and 2 bases, in that order; junction bases with no gene match: 9. The CDR3 is 15 residues long. Looked up from germline, CDR1 is SGDLS and CDR2 is YYNGEE. This chain's CDR3 is CASNLNRGGNYGYTF. In DNA, the CDR3 is TGTGCCAGCAACCTTAACAGGGGGGGGAACTATGGCTACACCTTC.

The chain combines TRBV30 with TRBJ2-1, with 9 bases identical to TRBD2. V lost 1 base and J lost 4; bases outside the gene matches: 2. The CDR3 extends over 14 amino acids. CDR1 is GTSNPN, CDR2 SVGIG, per germline (reference sequence). As DNA, the CDR3 is TGTGCCTGGAGTGCGACTAGCGGATACAATGAGCAGTTCTTC. Translation: CAWSATSGYNEQFF.

This sequence joins TRBV27 and TRBJ2-1; 9 bases map to TRBD2. Germline CDR1 reads MNHEY; CDR2 reads SMNVEV (reference sequence). V was pared by 4 bases and J by 7 bases, with 5 bases of the junction left unmatched. This CDR3 contains 14 residues. CDR3 loop: CASSSGLAMNEQFF. The CDR3 coding sequence is TGTGCCAGCAGTTCGGGACTAGCAATGAATGAGCAGTTCTTC.

The rearrangement joins TRBV11-2 to TRBJ2-3; 8 bases are shared with TRBD2. CDR3 length: 16 residues. Losses at the gene ends were 3 bases for V and 4 bases for J; bases not matched to a gene: 9. Germline-derived CDR1 and CDR2 are SGHAT and FQNNGV. The CDR3 region is CASSFVGGRRPDTQYF. DNA of the CDR3: TGTGCCAGCAGCTTTGTGGGCGGGAGGAGACCAGATACGCAGTATTTT.

V gene TRBV11-2 combines with J gene TRBJ2-3, with a tentative D call TRBD2 (6 bases). Germline V gene sequence: CDR1 SGHAT, CDR2 FQNNGV. V lost 4 bases to trimming and J lost 0 bases, with 11 bases between them. The CDR3 loop spans 15 amino acids. CDR3: CASSSFSGSTDTQYF. The CDR3 DNA reads as TGTGCCAGCAGCTCATTCAGCGGGAGCACAGATACGCAGTATTTT.

The genes are TRBV7-9 and TRBJ2-1; 7 bases are shared with TRBD1. The CDR3 length is 15 residues. Germline-derived CDR1 and CDR2 are SEHNR and FQNEAQ (reference sequence). The V gene end was trimmed by 5 bases and the J gene end by 6 bases; junction bases not matched to a gene: 10. CDR3 amino acids: CASSLGQERGNEQFF. The CDR3 DNA is TGTGCCAGCAGCCTCGGACAGGAGCGTGGCAATGAGCAGTTCTTC. Full variable domain (missing parts from reference TRBV7-9 and TRBJ2-1): DTGVSQNPRHKITKRGQNVTFRCDPISEHNRLYWYRQTLGQGPEFLTYFQNEAQLEKSRLLSDRFSAERPKGSFSTLEIQRTEQGDSAMYLCASSLGQERGNEQFFGPGTRLTVL.

The V call is TRBV14, the J call TRBJ2-3; D is possibly TRBD2 (5 bases). There are 14 residues in the CDR3. V was clipped by 6 bases and J by 5 bases, with 15 bases between them. The germline gives CDR1 SGHDN, CDR2 FVKESK. DNA for the CDR3: TGTGCCAGCAGTTGGCTAGCAACGGGAGATACGCAGTATTTT. Translating it yields CASSWLATGDTQYF.

The J gene is TRBJ2-5, the V gene TRBV28, with TRBD2 matching over 7 bases. V shed 4 bases, J shed 5 bases, and the junction held 4 bases outside the gene matches. Germline V gene lookup returns CDR1 MDHEN and CDR2 SYDVKM. The CDR3 has 13 residues. The CDR3 nucleotides read TGTGCCAGCAGTTCCAACGGGGGGGAGACCCAGTACTTC. The encoded protein is CASSSNGGETQYF.

This chain joins TRBV27 and TRBJ2-7; D is possibly TRBD1 (6 bases). Trimming removed 2 bases from V and 2 bases from J, with 16 bases in between. CDR1 is MNHEY and CDR2 is SMNVEV in the germline V gene (reference sequence). The CDR3 length is 16 residues. Here the CDR3 DNA reads TGTGCCAGCAGTTTAAGGGGTGGGACACCAACCTACGAGCAGTACTTC. Translating it yields CASSLRGGTPTYEQYF.

The chain combines TRBV27 with TRBJ1-2; no clear D. The ends were cut back, 6 bases at V and 5 bases at J, with 16 bases in the middle. Germline V gene sequence: CDR1 MNHEY, CDR2 SMNVEV (reference sequence). The CDR3 totals 14 residues. As DNA, the CDR3 is TGTGCCAGCAGCCCTGACGGACTCCTTTATGGCTACACCTTC. As protein: CASSPDGLLYGYTF.

The V gene is TRBV4-1, the J gene TRBJ2-1; 9 nucleotides align to TRBD2. The CDR3 has 19 amino acids. The V segment lost 2 bases and the J segment 2 bases; nucleotides outside the gene matches: 13. The germline V gene has CDR1 MGHRA and CDR2 YSYEKL. The CDR3: CASSQPPPRLAATYNEQFF. The DNA for the CDR3 is TGCGCCAGCAGCCAACCTCCCCCCCGACTAGCGGCCACCTACAATGAGCAGTTCTTC.

J is TRBJ1-2 and V is TRBV2; D is possibly TRBD1 (6 bases). In germline, CDR1 is SNHLY, CDR2 FYNNEI. The length of the CDR3 is 11 residues. Trimming left V 8 bases short and J 3 bases short, with 7 bases between. The DNA for the CDR3 is TGTGCCAGCGGACAGTACTATGGCTACACCTTC. Its translation: CASGQYYGYTF.

This chain joins TRBV2 and TRBJ2-3; TRBD1 agrees at 8 bases. Germline CDR1 SNHLY, CDR2 FYNNEI. The J segment lost 2 bases and the V segment lost 7 bases, leaving 14 bases of the junction unmatched. This CDR3 spans 17 amino acids. The CDR3 spells CASTAVGDRWATDTQYF. The CDR3 DNA reads as TGTGCCAGCACCGCAGTGGGGGACAGGTGGGCCACAGATACGCAGTATTTT.

This chain links TRBV19 with TRBJ2-7; TRBD2 might be the D (5 bases). The ends were cut back, 5 bases at V and 2 bases at J, with 7 bases in the middle. CDR1 is LNHDA, CDR2 SQIVND, per germline (reference sequence). The CDR3 spans 12 residues. The CDR3 DNA follows: TGTGCCAGTAGTCCCGGGACCTACGAGCAGTACTTC. Protein: CASSPGTYEQYF. Complete variable domain (other parts from reference TRBV19 and TRBJ2-7): DGGITQSPKYLFRKEGQNVTLSCEQNLNHDAMYWYRQDPGQGLRLIYYSQIVNDFQKGDIAEGYSVSREKKESFPLTVTSAQKNPTAFYLCASSPGTYEQYFGPGTRLTVT.

V gene TRBV9 combines with J gene TRBJ1-2, with 7 nucleotides matching TRBD1. Germline V gene sequence: CDR1 SGDLS, CDR2 YYNGEE. This CDR3 comprises 13 residues. Losses at the gene ends were 1 base for V and 7 bases for J; bases not matched to a gene: 4. The CDR3, as DNA: TGTGCCAGCAGCGTATACCAGGGGGTTGGCTACACCTTC. Its translation is CASSVYQGVGYTF.

V gene TRBV11-2 combines with J gene TRBJ2-5; 10 nucleotides agree with TRBD1. CDR3 length: 15 residues. The V segment lost 5 bases and the J segment 4 bases; nucleotides outside the gene matches: 7. CDR1 SGHAT and CDR2 FQNNGV come from the germline V gene. The CDR3 here is CASSIPGQGTETQYF. The CDR3 coding sequence is TGTGCCAGCAGCATTCCGGGACAGGGGACAGAGACCCAGTACTTC.

The chain uses TRBV9 and TRBJ2-7; 8 bases line up with TRBD1. The CDR3 extends over 14 amino acids. V lost 4 bases and J lost 5; bases outside the gene matches: 8. CDR1 SGDLS and CDR2 YYNGEE come from the germline V gene. CDR3 coding DNA: TGTGCCAGCAGCCCCGGACAGGGTTTCAACGAGCAGTACTTC. Translating gives CASSPGQGFNEQYF.

The J gene is TRBJ2-3, the V gene TRBV7-9, with D tentatively TRBD2 (5 bases). Deletions cut 2 bases from V and 2 bases from J, with 17 bases between. Germline CDR1 SEHNR, CDR2 FQNEAQ (reference sequence). The CDR3 covers 17 residues. The CDR3 bases are TGTGCCAGCAGCTTACCGACCAGCGGAGCCTACACAGATACGCAGTATTTT. Protein sequence: CASSLPTSGAYTDTQYF.

The rearrangement uses TRBV27 and TRBJ2-7; tentative D call: TRBD1 (6 bases). The length of the CDR3 is 14 residues. V was shortened by 0 bases and J by 1 base, with 7 bases between the two germline ends. Germline V lookup: CDR1 MNHEY, CDR2 SMNVEV (reference sequence). Here the CDR3 reads CASSLSGGSYEQYF. CDR3 nucleotides: TGTGCCAGCAGTTTATCAGGGGGATCCTACGAGCAGTACTTC.

This clone has a single count. V is TRBV5-1 and J is TRBJ1-4; 7 bases fit TRBD1. This CDR3 comprises 17 residues. V was clipped by 3 bases and J by 3 bases; unmatched bases: 11. Per germline, CDR1 SGHRS and CDR2 YFSETQ. CDR3 DNA: TGCGCCAGCAGCTCGCAAGGGGGCGGGGGGCCTAATGAAAAACTGTTTTTT. Amino acids: CASSSQGGGGPNEKLFF.

The V call is TRBV19, the J call TRBJ2-7; D remains ambiguous. This CDR3 contains 12 residues. Per germline, CDR1 LNHDA and CDR2 SQIVND (reference sequence). V lost 5 bases to trimming and J lost 2 bases, with 7 bases between them. CDR3 nucleotides: TGTGCCAGTAGTCCTTCCCCCTACGAGCAGTACTTC. Translation: CASSPSPYEQYF.

The genes are TRBV14 and TRBJ1-1; perhaps TRBD1 as D (6 bases). This CDR3 is 15 amino acids long. CDR1 and CDR2 (germline): SGHDN, FVKESK. The V end was cut by 1 base, the J end by 1 base, with 10 bases between. CDR3 coding DNA: TGTGCCAGCAGCCAAGGATGGGACAAGAACACTGAAGCTTTCTTT. Protein: CASSQGWDKNTEAFF.